The TCR beta chain under discussion was sequenced for a study of cytotoxic CD8 clonotypes in ibrutinib-treated CLL. Study as a whole: Partial responses numbered some 24 and complete responses 2; after a median approximately 70 months, roughly 15 stayed remitted and approximately twelve progressed. Response sampling came at median roughly a year of treatment, ranging about 6 to 40 months. Points from the study as a whole: Public clonotypes were rare and shrank or held steady on treatment. Sampling schedules were unmatched across sustained-remission and progressing patients.

This clone was counted only a few times. Its specificity is not known. Sequenced by immunoSEQ multiplex PCR; TCRdb stores in-frame clones only, minus some. The table has 250,000 to 350,000 clones, less than 85% seen once. This clonotype was obtained from a human donor with chronic lymphocytic leukemia. Here the sequenced sample was PBMCs, taken at disease progression, from a patient treated with ibrutinib.

The CDR3 sequence: CASSVYKAGELFF. The CDR3 DNA follows: TGTGCCAGCAGTGTCTATAAGGCCGGGGAGCTGTTTTTT. The chain is built from TRBV6-5 and TRBJ2-2; no definite D call. CDR3 length: 13 amino acids. The germline CDR1 and CDR2 sequences are MNHEY and SVGAGI. V dropped 5 bases and J dropped 6 bases, with 10 bases sitting between them.